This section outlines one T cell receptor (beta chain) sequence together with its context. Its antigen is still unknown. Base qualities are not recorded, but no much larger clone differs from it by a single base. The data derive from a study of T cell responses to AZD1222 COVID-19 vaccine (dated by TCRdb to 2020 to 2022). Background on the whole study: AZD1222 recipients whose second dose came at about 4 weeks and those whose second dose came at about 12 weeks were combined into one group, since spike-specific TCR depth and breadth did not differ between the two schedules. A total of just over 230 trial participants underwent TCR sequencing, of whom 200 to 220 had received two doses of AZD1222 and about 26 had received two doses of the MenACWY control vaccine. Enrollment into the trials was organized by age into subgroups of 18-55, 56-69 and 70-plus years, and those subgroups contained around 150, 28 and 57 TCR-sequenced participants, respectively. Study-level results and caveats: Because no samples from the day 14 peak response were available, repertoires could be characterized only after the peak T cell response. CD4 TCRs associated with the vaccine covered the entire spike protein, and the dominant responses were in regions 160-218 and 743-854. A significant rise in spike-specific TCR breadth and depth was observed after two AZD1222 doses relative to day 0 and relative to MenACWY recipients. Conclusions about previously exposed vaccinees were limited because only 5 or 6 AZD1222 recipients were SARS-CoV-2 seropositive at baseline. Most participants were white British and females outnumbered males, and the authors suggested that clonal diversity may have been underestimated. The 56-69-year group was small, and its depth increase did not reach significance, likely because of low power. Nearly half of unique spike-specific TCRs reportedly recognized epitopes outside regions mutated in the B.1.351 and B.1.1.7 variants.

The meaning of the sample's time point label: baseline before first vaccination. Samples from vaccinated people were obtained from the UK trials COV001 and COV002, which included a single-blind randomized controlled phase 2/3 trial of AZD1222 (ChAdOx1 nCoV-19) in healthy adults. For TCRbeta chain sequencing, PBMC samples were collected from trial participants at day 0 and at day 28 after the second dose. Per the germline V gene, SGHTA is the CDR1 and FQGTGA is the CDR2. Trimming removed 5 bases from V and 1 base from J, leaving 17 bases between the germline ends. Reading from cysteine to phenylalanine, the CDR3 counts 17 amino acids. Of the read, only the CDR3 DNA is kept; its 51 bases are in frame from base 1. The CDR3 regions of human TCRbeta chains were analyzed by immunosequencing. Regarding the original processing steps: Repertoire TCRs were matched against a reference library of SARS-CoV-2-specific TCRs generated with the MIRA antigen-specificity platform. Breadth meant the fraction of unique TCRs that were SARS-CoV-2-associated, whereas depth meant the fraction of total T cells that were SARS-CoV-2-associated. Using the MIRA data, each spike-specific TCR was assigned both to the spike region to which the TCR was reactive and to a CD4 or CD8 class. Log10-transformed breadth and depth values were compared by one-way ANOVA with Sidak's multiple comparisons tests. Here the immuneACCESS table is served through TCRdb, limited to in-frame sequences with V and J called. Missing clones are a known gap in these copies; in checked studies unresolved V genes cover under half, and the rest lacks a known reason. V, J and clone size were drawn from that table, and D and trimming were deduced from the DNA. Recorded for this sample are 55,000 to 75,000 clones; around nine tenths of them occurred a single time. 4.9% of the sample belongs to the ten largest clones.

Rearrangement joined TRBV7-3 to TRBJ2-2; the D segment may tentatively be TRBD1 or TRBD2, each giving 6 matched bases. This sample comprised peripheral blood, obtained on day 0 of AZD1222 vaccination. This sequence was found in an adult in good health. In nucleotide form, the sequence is TGTGCCAGCAGCCCACGGGGGCGGGGAAGGAACACCGGGGAGCTGTTTTTT. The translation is CASSPRGRGRNTGELFF. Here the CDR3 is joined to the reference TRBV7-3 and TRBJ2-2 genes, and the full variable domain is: GAGVSQTPSNKVTEKGKYVELRCDPISGHTALYWYRQSLGQGPEFLIYFQGTGAADDSGLPNDRFFAVRPEGSVSTLKIQRTERGDSAVYLCASSPRGRGRNTGELFFGEGSRLTVL.